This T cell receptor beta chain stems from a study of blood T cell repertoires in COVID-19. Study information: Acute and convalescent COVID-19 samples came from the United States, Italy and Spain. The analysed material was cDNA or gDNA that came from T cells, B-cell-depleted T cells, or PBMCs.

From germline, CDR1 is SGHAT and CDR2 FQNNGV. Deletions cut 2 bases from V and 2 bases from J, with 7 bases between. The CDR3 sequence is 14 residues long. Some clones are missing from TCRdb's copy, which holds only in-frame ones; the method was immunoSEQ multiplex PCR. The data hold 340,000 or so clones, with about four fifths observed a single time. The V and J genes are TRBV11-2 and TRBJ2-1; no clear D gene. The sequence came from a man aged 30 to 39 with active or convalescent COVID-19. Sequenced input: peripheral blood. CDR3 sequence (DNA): TGTGCCAGCAGCTTACTTAGAGCCTACAATGAGCAGTTCTTC. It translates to CASSLLRAYNEQFF.